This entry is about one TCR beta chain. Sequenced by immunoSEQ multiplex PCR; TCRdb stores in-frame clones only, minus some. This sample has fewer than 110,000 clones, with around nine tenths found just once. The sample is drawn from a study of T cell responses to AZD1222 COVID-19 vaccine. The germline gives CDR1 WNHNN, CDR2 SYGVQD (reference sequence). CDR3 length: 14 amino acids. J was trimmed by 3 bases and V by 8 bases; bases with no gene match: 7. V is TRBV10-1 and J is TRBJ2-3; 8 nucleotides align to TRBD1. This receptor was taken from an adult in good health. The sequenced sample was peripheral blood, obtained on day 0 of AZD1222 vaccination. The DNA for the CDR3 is TGCGCCAGCCGCTCGACAGGGGTTACAGATACGCAGTATTTT. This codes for CASRSTGVTDTQYF.